These 6 T cell receptor beta chains came from one sample sequenced in a study of blood T cell repertoires in COVID-19. The method was immunoSEQ multiplex PCR; TCRdb's version includes in-frame clones alone and lacks a portion of them. The sample includes more than 300,000 clones, approximately 91% of them seen just once. Material for sequencing was peripheral blood. Receptors were obtained from a woman in her seventies with COVID-19, enrolled during active disease.

V usage is TRBV4-1 and J usage is TRBJ1-2; a possible D gene is TRBD1 (5 bases). This CDR3 comprises 15 residues. Germline loops: CDR1 MGHRA, CDR2 YSYEKL. Trimming took off 4 bases at V and 3 bases at J, with 15 bases between the two ends. The CDR3 here is CASSPATVLYYGYTF. In DNA form, the CDR3 reads TGCGCCAGCAGCCCCGCGACAGTCTTATACTATGGCTACACCTTC.

The rearrangement joins TRBV24-1 to TRBJ2-7; D may be TRBD2 (5 bases). V lost 2 bases, J lost 5 bases, and 9 bases lay in between. The germline V gene encodes CDR1 KGHDR and CDR2 SFDVKD. CDR3 length: 13 residues. The CDR3 spells CATSDSLRDEQYF. The CDR3 nucleotides read TGTGCCACCAGTGATTCCTTGAGGGACGAGCAGTACTTC.

The chain links TRBV9 to TRBJ2-7, with TRBD1 as a possible D gene (5 bases). With 2 bases removed from V and 9 bases from J, the gap between germline ends came to 12 bases. CDR1 is SGDLS, CDR2 YYNGEE, per germline. This CDR3 has 12 amino acids. This CDR3 is CASSVGQGAQYF. The CDR3, as DNA: TGTGCCAGCAGCGTGGGTCAGGGTGCGCAGTACTTC.

The V gene is TRBV29-1, the J gene TRBJ1-1, with D possibly being TRBD1 (5 bases). This CDR3 region has 13 residues. Germline V gene lookup returns CDR1 SQVTM and CDR2 ANQGSEA. V lost 6 bases and J lost 5, with 16 bases in between. This CDR3 is CSVTRVLTTEAFF. The CDR3 DNA follows: TGCAGCGTAACCAGGGTTTTAACGACTGAAGCTTTCTTT.

The J gene is TRBJ1-4, the V gene TRBV19, with 9 positions matching TRBD1. Germline-derived CDR1 and CDR2 are LNHDA and SQIVND (reference sequence). The J segment lost 7 bases and the V segment lost 3 bases, leaving 3 bases of the junction unmatched. This CDR3 is 14 amino acids long. CDR3 region: CASSIGTGFEKLFF. The DNA of the CDR3 is TGTGCCAGTAGTATCGGGACAGGGTTTGAAAAACTGTTTTTT.

The chain uses TRBV10-3 and TRBJ1-2; perhaps TRBD1 as D (5 bases). This CDR3 comprises 13 residues. Trimming took 2 bases from V and 14 from J, leaving 18 bases between them. Germline V gene lookup returns CDR1 ENHRY and CDR2 SYGVKD. Here the CDR3 reads CAISEATDTSPTF. The CDR3 nucleotides are TGTGCCATCAGTGAGGCTACGGACACCTCACCTACCTTC.